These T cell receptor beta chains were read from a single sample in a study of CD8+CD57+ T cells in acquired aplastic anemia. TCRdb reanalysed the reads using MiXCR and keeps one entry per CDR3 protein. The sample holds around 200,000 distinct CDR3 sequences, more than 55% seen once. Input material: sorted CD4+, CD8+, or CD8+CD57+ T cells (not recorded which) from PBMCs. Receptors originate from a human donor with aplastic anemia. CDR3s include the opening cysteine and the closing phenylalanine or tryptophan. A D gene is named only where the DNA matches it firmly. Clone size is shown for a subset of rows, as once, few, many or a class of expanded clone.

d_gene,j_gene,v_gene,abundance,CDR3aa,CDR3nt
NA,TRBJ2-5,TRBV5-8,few,CASSLRSPQETQYF,TGTGCCAGCAGCTTGCGGAGTCCTCAAGAGACCCAGTACTTC
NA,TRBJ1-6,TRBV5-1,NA,CASSLRSGTDNSPLHF,TGCGCCAGCAGCTTGCGATCCGGGACCGATAATTCACCCCTCCACTTT
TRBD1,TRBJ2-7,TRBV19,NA,CASITGTGGYEQYF,TGTGCCAGTATTACGGGGACAGGGGGATACGAGCAGTACTTC
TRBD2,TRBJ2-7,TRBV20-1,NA,CSARDLSSGGYEQYF,TGCAGTGCTAGAGACCTCTCTAGCGGGGGCTACGAGCAGTACTTC
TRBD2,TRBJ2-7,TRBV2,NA,CASRLAGGYEQYF,TGTGCCAGCAGACTAGCGGGGGGGTACGAGCAGTACTTC
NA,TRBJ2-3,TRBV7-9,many,CASSLHTDTQYF,TGTGCCAGCAGCTTACATACAGATACGCAGTATTTT
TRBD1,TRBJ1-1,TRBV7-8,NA,CASSARTGGPEAFF,TGTGCCAGCAGCGCACGGACAGGGGGTCCTGAAGCTTTCTTT
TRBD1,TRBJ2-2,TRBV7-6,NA,CASSLSGTGGPGELFF,TGTGCCAGCAGCCTATCCGGGACAGGGGGCCCCGGGGAGCTGTTTTTT
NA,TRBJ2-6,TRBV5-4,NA,CASSPASRGANVLTF,TGTGCCAGCAGCCCCGCTTCGAGAGGGGCCAACGTCCTGACTTTC
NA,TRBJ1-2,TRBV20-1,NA,CSARDPADMWLGYTF,TGCAGTGCTAGAGACCCGGCGGACATGTGGTTAGGCTACACCTTC
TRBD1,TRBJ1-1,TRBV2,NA,CAIGQARGTEAFF,TGTGCCATTGGACAGGCGAGGGGCACTGAAGCTTTCTTT
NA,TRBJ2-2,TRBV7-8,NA,CASSSSTAMNTGELFF,TGTGCCAGCAGCTCAAGTACAGCGATGAACACCGGGGAGCTGTTTTTT
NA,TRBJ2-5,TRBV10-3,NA,CAISESKGRETQYF,TGTGCCATCAGTGAGTCAAAGGGGCGAGAGACCCAGTACTTC
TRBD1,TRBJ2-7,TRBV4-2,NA,CASSVTGQGAREQYF,TGTGCCAGTAGTGTGACGGGACAGGGGGCGAGGGAGCAGTACTTC
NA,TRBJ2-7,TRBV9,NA,CASSVAGGDYEQYF,TGTGCCAGCAGCGTAGCGGGTGGGGACTACGAGCAGTACTTC
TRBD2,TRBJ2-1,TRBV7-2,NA,CASSRDYREQFF,TGTGCCAGCAGCCGGGACTACCGTGAGCAGTTCTTC
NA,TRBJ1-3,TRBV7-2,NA,CASSLTGTASGNTIYF,TGTGCCAGCAGCCTAACCGGAACAGCCTCTGGAAACACCATATATTTT
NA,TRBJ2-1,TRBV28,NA,CASSFGQGRYNEQFF,TGTGCCAGCAGTTTCGGGCAGGGTCGCTACAATGAGCAGTTCTTC
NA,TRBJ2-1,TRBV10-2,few,CASGVGHEFF,TGCGCCAGCGGAGTTGGACATGAGTTCTTC
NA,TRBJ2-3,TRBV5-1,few,CASSVAASTDTQYF,TGCGCCAGCAGCGTCGCGGCGAGCACAGATACGCAGTATTTT
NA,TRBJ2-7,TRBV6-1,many,CASAQGGEEDEQYF,TGTGCCAGCGCTCAGGGGGGAGAGGAGGACGAGCAGTACTTC
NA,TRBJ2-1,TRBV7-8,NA,CATGLGHSRNEQFF,TGTGCCACGGGGTTAGGTCACTCTAGGAATGAGCAGTTCTTC
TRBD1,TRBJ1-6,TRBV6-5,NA,CASTTTGEGNSPLHF,TGTGCCAGCACTACCACAGGGGAGGGTAATTCACCCCTCCACTTT
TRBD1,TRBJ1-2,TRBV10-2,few,CASSDPLDRIDGYTF,TGCGCCAGCAGTGACCCTTTGGACAGGATCGATGGCTACACCTTC
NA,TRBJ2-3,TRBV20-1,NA,CSASVAVRTDTQYF,TGCAGTGCTAGTGTAGCGGTTCGCACAGATACGCAGTATTTT
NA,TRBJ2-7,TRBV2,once,CASRLEGGRDTYEQYF,TGTGCCAGCAGACTGGAGGGGGGACGGGATACCTACGAGCAGTACTTC
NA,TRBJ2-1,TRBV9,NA,CASSLGHEQFF,TGCGCCAGCAGCTTGGGGCATGAGCAGTTCTTC
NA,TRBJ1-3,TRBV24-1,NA,CATTGHNYTGNTIYF,TGTGCCACCACGGGACACAACTATACTGGAAACACCATATATTTT
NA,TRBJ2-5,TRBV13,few,CASSLWAGSQETQYF,TGTGCCAGCAGCTTATGGGCAGGGTCGCAAGAGACCCAGTACTTC
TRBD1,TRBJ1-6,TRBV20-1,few,CSAREVTGGRSPLHF,TGCAGTGCTAGAGAGGTGACAGGGGGACGTTCACCCCTCCACTTT
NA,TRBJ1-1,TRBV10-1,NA,CASSESKASEAFF,TGCGCCAGCAGTGAGTCGAAGGCGTCTGAAGCTTTCTTT
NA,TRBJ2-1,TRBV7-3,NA,CASSRTISTRDEQFF,TGTGCCAGCAGCCGCACGATATCAACCAGGGACGAGCAGTTCTTC
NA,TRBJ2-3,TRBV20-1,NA,CSASASSGDTQYF,TGCAGTGCTAGTGCCAGTTCGGGGGATACGCAGTATTTT
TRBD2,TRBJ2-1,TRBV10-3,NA,CAISDLAGPKNEQFF,TGTGCCATCAGTGATCTAGCGGGGCCTAAGAATGAGCAGTTCTTC
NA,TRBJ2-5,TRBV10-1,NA,CASNPTGCQETQYF,TGCGCCAGCAACCCGACAGGCTGCCAAGAGACCCAGTACTTC
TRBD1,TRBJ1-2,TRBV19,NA,CASSMGQGRSNYGYTF,TGTGCCAGTAGTATGGGACAGGGTAGGTCTAACTATGGCTACACCTTC
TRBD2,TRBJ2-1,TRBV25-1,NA,CASSEVTSSSNEQFF,TGTGCCAGCAGTGAAGTGACTAGCAGTTCCAATGAGCAGTTCTTC
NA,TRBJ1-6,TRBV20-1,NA,CSARQANSPLHF,TGCAGTGCTCGTCAGGCTAATTCACCCCTCCACTTT
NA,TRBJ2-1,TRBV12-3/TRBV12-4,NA,CASSPSLGEQFF,TGTGCCAGCAGTCCCTCATTGGGTGAGCAGTTCTTC
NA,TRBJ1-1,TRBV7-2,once,CASSFDMNTEAFF,TGTGCCAGCAGCTTCGACATGAACACTGAAGCTTTCTTT